The sequence of this TCR beta chain was determined in a study of T cells expressing NK-cell markers. Study-wide background: Out of eight donors sequenced, seven tested HCMV-seropositive and the remaining one seronegative.

Findings and limits, study-wide: Specificity for HCMV among expanded NKG2C+ T cell clones was not established.

Notes on this clonotype: Its antigen remains unknown.

The germline V gene has CDR1 DFQATT and CDR2 SNEGSKA (reference sequence). The CDR3 is made up of 14 amino acids. The TCR beta cDNA came from 5'RACE template switching with UMIs. TCRdb re-called the 5' RACE reads, yielding one record per CDR3 amino acid sequence without DNA. Its listing shows 300,000 to 500,000 distinct CDR3 sequences. The source material was blood T cells: a sorted CD56 or NKG2C T cell subset, CD4+ or CD8+ T cells, or bulk PBMC T cells (not recorded which). The rearrangement uses TRBV20-1 and TRBJ2-5; TCRdb picks TRBD2, but there is no DNA to check that call. This clonotype was sampled from a woman between 45 and 65 years old in good health. The CDR3 loop is CSASRLDHQETQYF.